Following are 4 T cell receptor beta chains from one sample sequenced in a study of cytomegalovirus exposure and HLA in healthy donors. Sequencing was performed with immunoSEQ multiplex PCR; in TCRdb, only in-frame clones are kept and a portion is missing. The sample has a few hundred thousand clones; almost 90% are singletons. The sequencing sample was made of PBMCs. Receptor source: a woman between 18 and 30 years old in good health and CMV-seronegative.

The gene calls are TRBV2 and TRBJ1-2; 8 bases line up with TRBD1. This CDR3 has 14 residues. From germline, CDR1 is SNHLY and CDR2 FYNNEI. Germline trimming cut 4 bases from V and 3 bases from J; bases unmatched to any gene: 4. CDR3 residues: CASSADRDHYGYTF. CDR3 DNA sequence: TGTGCCAGCAGTGCGGACAGGGACCACTATGGCTACACCTTC. Filled out from reference TRBV2 and TRBJ1-2, the complete variable domain reads EPEVTQTPSHQVTQMGQEVILRCVPISNHLYFYWYRQILGQKVEFLVSFYNNEISEKSEIFDDQFSVERPDGSNFTLKIRSTKLEDSAMYFCASSADRDHYGYTFGSGTRLTVV.

The chain joins TRBV7-9 to TRBJ1-1; the match to TRBD1 covers 8 bases. This CDR3 spans 17 amino acids. Germline lookup yields CDR1 SEHNR and CDR2 FQNEAQ (reference sequence). After removal of 6 bases from V and 3 bases from J, the junction contained 15 bases not matched to a gene. Here the CDR3 reads CASRFTGGLKGDTEAFF. Here the CDR3 DNA reads TGTGCCAGCAGATTCACAGGGGGTCTAAAGGGTGACACTGAAGCTTTCTTT. The entire variable domain, with the rest obtained from reference TRBV7-9 and TRBJ1-1, is as follows: DTGVSQNPRHKITKRGQNVTFRCDPISEHNRLYWYRQTLGQGPEFLTYFQNEAQLEKSRLLSDRFSAERPKGSFSTLEIQRTEQGDSAMYLCASRFTGGLKGDTEAFFGQGTRLTVV.

The rearrangement links TRBV10-3 to TRBJ2-3; 7 positions match TRBD1. The germline CDR1 and CDR2 sequences are ENHRY and SYGVKD. V lost 6 bases and J lost 4; bases outside the gene matches: 7. This CDR3 spans 14 amino acids. CDR3 sequence: CAIRERQGPDTQYF. The CDR3 bases are TGTGCCATCAGGGAGAGACAGGGCCCAGATACGCAGTATTTT.

The chain uses TRBV28 and TRBJ1-1; perhaps TRBD1 as D (6 bases). The CDR3 is made up of 15 amino acids. Looked up from germline, CDR1 is MDHEN and CDR2 is SYDVKM. Between the trimmed V and J ends, which lost 3 bases and 4 bases, there was a span of 15 bases. CDR3 sequence: CASSLAGATGTEAFF. CDR3 sequence (DNA): TGTGCCAGCAGTTTGGCAGGGGCGACCGGCACTGAAGCTTTCTTT.